The 28 T cell receptor beta chains presented below share a single source sample, sequenced in a study of blood T cells in healthy people across ages. Sample-barcoded 5' priming and a J-beta primer mix drove a second PCR of roughly 7 to 11 cycles. TCRdb reprocessed the 5' RACE reads via MiXCR and lists one record per CDR3 protein. Seen here are roughly 1.5 million distinct CDR3 sequences, under 55% observed once, and the top ten hold 4%. The sequenced material came from blood. The receptors shown here come from a woman under 30 in good health.

This chain connects TRBV6-6 to TRBJ1-4, with TRBD1 matching over 9 bases. Germline V CDR1 and CDR2: MNHNY, SVGAGI (reference sequence). Trimming cost V 5 bases and J 6 bases; bases outside gene matches: 4. CDR3 size: 14 residues. The CDR3 reads CASSEDRGHEKLFF. In DNA, the CDR3 is TGTGCCAGCAGTGAGGACAGGGGCCATGAAAAACTGTTTTTT.

Comment on this clonotype: The junction shows a germline mismatch at one end, possibly a read error. The chain carries TRBV6-1 and TRBJ1-1, with TRBD1 matching 8 bases. This CDR3 region has 14 residues. The germline V gene has CDR1 MNHNS and CDR2 SASEGT. CDR3 region: CASSRGQAVTEAFF. CDR3 DNA: TGTGCCAGCAGCCGGGGACAGGCAGTGACTGAAGCTTTTTTT.

This clonotype has just a few counts. The V gene is TRBV2, the J gene TRBJ2-1, with unresolved D. The CDR3 contains 16 residues. CDR1 is SNHLY and CDR2 is FYNNEI in the germline V gene. Trimming stripped 1 base from V and 3 bases from J, with 13 bases between. The CDR3 here is CASSEGGGFFYNEQFF. The CDR3 DNA reads TGTGCCAGCAGTGAAGGCGGCGGTTTCTTCTACAATGAGCAGTTCTTC.

The chain joins TRBV3-1 to TRBJ1-6; D unresolved. The length of the CDR3 is 15 residues. V lost 3 bases and J lost 13, with 19 bases in between. Per the germline V gene, CDR1 is LGHDT and CDR2 is YNNKEL (reference sequence). DNA of the CDR3: TGTGCCAGCAGCCAGGAGGGAATAACGATATTCCCCCTCCACTTT. It codes for CASSQEGITIFPLHF.

As to this clonotype: The junction departs from the called germline gene at one end, perhaps through a read error. This chain uses TRBV9 with TRBJ2-3; D is possibly TRBD1 (6 bases). Germline-derived CDR1 and CDR2 are SGDLS and YYNGEE. This CDR3 has 16 residues. As DNA, the CDR3 is TGTTCCAGCAGCGTAGGGGGTGTAGGGGGCACAGATACGCAGTATTTT. Translating gives CSSSVGGVGGTDTQYF.

This clonotype was observed a few times. The rearrangement links TRBV9 to TRBJ2-1, with 8 bases aligning to TRBD2. The V segment lost 4 bases and the J segment 3 bases; nucleotides outside the gene matches: 6. CDR1 is SGDLS and CDR2 is YYNGEE in the germline V gene. CDR3 size: 15 residues. The CDR3 loop reads CASSLAGNDYNEQFF. The CDR3 DNA sequence: TGTGCCAGCAGCCTAGCGGGTAACGACTACAATGAGCAGTTCTTC.

J is TRBJ2-7 and V is TRBV11-2; D is perhaps TRBD2 (6 bases). The J call may be wrong; the DNA end is better matched by TRBJ2-5. This CDR3 region has 15 residues. Looked up from germline, CDR1 is SGHAT and CDR2 is FQNNGV. DNA of the CDR3: TGTGCCAGCAGCCCCGCGCGAGCGGGCTCAGAGACCCAGTACTTC. Translating gives CASSPARAGSETQYF.

This clonotype turned up a few times. The chain couples TRBV5-6 to TRBJ2-7; possible D gene TRBD1, 6 bases. The CDR3 length is 17 residues. V gave up 2 bases and J gave up 0 bases, with 18 bases separating them. CDR1 SGHDT and CDR2 YYEEEE come from the germline V gene. CDR3 in amino acids: CASSLLVAGQPSYEQYF. The CDR3 DNA reads TGTGCCAGCAGCTTATTAGTGGCAGGACAGCCCTCCTACGAGCAGTACTTC.

With regard to this clonotype: Likely a read error: the CDR3 ends without its conserved phenylalanine or tryptophan. The gene calls are TRBV6-2 or TRBV6-3 and TRBJ2-7; 7 nucleotides align to TRBD1. With V trimmed by 2 bases and J by 4 bases, 11 bases remained unmatched. The germline gives CDR1 MNHEY, CDR2 SVGEGT. CDR3 length: 16 amino acids. CDR3 in DNA: TGTGCCAGCAGTTACGACAGGACAGGACCACTTTACGAGCAGTACCTC. It specifies CASSYDRTGPLYEQYL.

This clonotype showed up just a few times. This chain joins TRBV29-1 and TRBJ2-5, with 13 nucleotides matching TRBD2. V was clipped by 7 bases and J by 0 bases; unmatched bases: 5. Germline V gene lookup returns CDR1 SQVTM and CDR2 ANQGSEA. This CDR3 region has 15 residues. CDR3 residues: CSGTSGSTYQETQYF. CDR3 DNA: TGCAGCGGGACTAGCGGGAGTACGTACCAAGAGACCCAGTACTTC.

The CDR3 DNA reads as TGTGCCAGCAGTGCCGGCATCTATGGCTACACCTTC. Protein sequence: CASSAGIYGYTF. The gene calls are TRBV6-2 or TRBV6-3 and TRBJ1-2, with no clear D. The length of the CDR3 is 12 residues. Trimming left V 5 bases short and J 4 bases short, with 8 bases between. The V gene's germline CDR1 is MNHEY and CDR2 SVGEGT.

This chain links TRBV5-1 with TRBJ2-5; D gene uncertain. With the DNA end fitting TRBJ2-1 better, the J assignment may be wrong. CDR1 is SGHRS and CDR2 is YFSETQ in the germline V gene. CDR3 length equals 14 residues. CDR3 amino acids: CASSLGATQETQFF. The CDR3 nucleotides read TGCGCCAGCAGCTTAGGAGCCACCCAAGAGACCCAGTTCTTC.

This clonotype was picked up a small number of times. The rearrangement joins TRBV4-3 to TRBJ2-7, with 7 bases fitting TRBD1. Germline V lookup: CDR1 LGHNA, CDR2 YSLEER. The V segment lost 5 bases and the J segment 4 bases; nucleotides outside the gene matches: 8. The CDR3 extends over 14 amino acids. The CDR3 DNA reads as TGCGCCAGCAGCGCTCGACAGGGAGCGTACGAGCAGTACTTC. Translated, it gives CASSARQGAYEQYF.

The gene calls are TRBV2 and TRBJ1-4; TRBD1 aligns across 8 bases. Unmatched junction bases numbered 5, after V lost 3 bases and J lost 5 bases. The length of the CDR3 is 15 residues. The germline gives CDR1 SNHLY, CDR2 FYNNEI. The CDR3 reads CASSDGTGGNEKLFF. The DNA for the CDR3 is TGTGCCAGCAGTGATGGGACAGGCGGGAATGAAAAACTGTTTTTT.

Details on this clonotype: Germline is not matched at one junction end, which may reflect a read error. The chain couples TRBV7-7 to TRBJ2-5; D gene ambiguous. This CDR3 region has 14 residues. The germline CDR1 and CDR2 sequences are SSHAT and FNYEAQ (reference sequence). CDR3 in amino acids: CASSLAHTDNEQYF. The CDR3 region has the DNA TGTGCTAGCAGCTTAGCTCATACTGACAATGAGCAGTACTTC. Drawing the rest from reference TRBV7-7 and TRBJ2-5, the complete variable domain is GAGVSQSPRYKVTKRGQDVTLRCDPISSHATLYWYQQALGQGPEFLTYFNYEAQPDKSGLPSDRFSAERPEGSISTLTIQRTEQRDSAMYRCASSLAHTDNEQYFGPGTRLLVL.

This clonotype has just a few counts. The V and J genes are TRBV2 and TRBJ2-1; D possibly corresponds to TRBD2 (5 bases). The germline CDR1 and CDR2 sequences are SNHLY and FYNNEI. The CDR3 loop spans 15 amino acids. Deletions cut 7 bases from V and 0 bases from J, with 13 bases between. The CDR3 DNA sequence: TGTGCCAGCAAGGTGGACTCGAGCTCCTACAATGAGCAGTTCTTC. This codes for CASKVDSSSYNEQFF.

The genes are TRBV7-8 and TRBJ2-2, with D possibly matching TRBD1 (5 bases). Germline-derived CDR1 and CDR2 are SGHVS and FQNEAQ. The CDR3 has 15 residues. Trimming took 2 bases from V and 7 from J, leaving 14 bases between them. CDR3 sequence: CASSLLLGAIGELFF. The DNA for the CDR3 is TGTGCCAGCAGCTTACTGTTAGGGGCGATCGGGGAGCTGTTTTTT.

V gene TRBV4-3 combines with J gene TRBJ2-7; 14 bases match TRBD2. The CDR3 sequence is 18 residues long. Germline V gene sequence: CDR1 LGHNA, CDR2 YSLEER. Germline trimming cut 4 bases from V and 3 bases from J; bases unmatched to any gene: 11. Written as DNA, the CDR3 is TGCGCCAGCAGCCGAAGACTAGCGGGGGGGTTATATGACTACGAGCAGTACTTC. Amino acids: CASSRRLAGGLYDYEQYF.

In its sample, this clonotype was seen a few times. The V call is TRBV20-1, the J call TRBJ2-7, with 8 positions matching TRBD1. J was trimmed by 4 bases and V by 5 bases; bases with no gene match: 13. The CDR3 is made up of 15 amino acids. Germline values: CDR1 DFQATT, CDR2 SNEGSKA (reference sequence). The CDR3 bases are TGCAGTGCTCCACCCCGGACAGGGTACTTTTACGAGCAGTACTTC. Protein sequence: CSAPPRTGYFYEQYF.

V is TRBV6-6 and J is TRBJ2-1; the D gene could be TRBD1 or TRBD2 (5 bases each). The CDR3 is made up of 15 amino acids. Trimming removed 2 bases at V and 7 bases at J, with 15 bases between. Looked up from germline, CDR1 is MNHNY and CDR2 is SVGAGI (reference sequence). CDR3 sequence (DNA): TGTGCCAGCAGTTACGGGGCGGGCAAGGAAAATGAGCAGTTCTTC. Amino acids: CASSYGAGKENEQFF.

V usage is TRBV6-1 and J usage is TRBJ2-4; possible D gene TRBD2, 6 bases. Judging by the DNA end, TRBJ2-7 fits better; the J call may be wrong. The V gene's germline CDR1 is MNHNS and CDR2 SASEGT. This CDR3 is 14 amino acids long. As DNA, the CDR3 is TGTGCCAGCAGTGAATGGGACTGGAACTACGAGCAGTACTTC. Its translation: CASSEWDWNYEQYF.

This clonotype occurred a few times. The chain is built from TRBV12-3 or TRBV12-4 and TRBJ2-1; either TRBD1 or TRBD2 may supply D (5 bases each). The germline V and J ends were trimmed by 5 bases and 8 bases, with 16 bases remaining between them. This CDR3 is 14 amino acids long. CDR3 nucleotides: TGTGCCAGCAGTGTTGGGGGAACCGGGGATGAGCAGTTCTTC. This sequence encodes CASSVGGTGDEQFF.

This sequence joins TRBV20-1 and TRBJ2-7, with D possibly being TRBD2 (6 bases). CDR3 length equals 13 residues. V dropped 3 bases and J dropped 7 bases, with 16 bases sitting between them. CDR1 is DFQATT and CDR2 is SNEGSKA in the germline V gene (reference sequence). CDR3 region: CSASGGSSSEQYF. The CDR3 DNA sequence: TGCAGTGCTAGTGGGGGGAGCAGTTCAGAGCAGTACTTC.

This clonotype was seen only once. The chain links TRBV11-2 to TRBJ2-5; D may correspond to TRBD1 or TRBD2 (6 bases each). Germline-derived CDR1 and CDR2 are SGHAT and FQNNGV. Trimming took 4 bases from V and 11 from J, leaving 26 bases between them. The CDR3 spans 16 residues. DNA for the CDR3: TGTGCCAGCAGCTGGCGAGTGGGTATCGGGGGCGATGAGCAGTACTTC. It codes for CASSWRVGIGGDEQYF.

This chain uses TRBV6-2 or TRBV6-3 with TRBJ1-1; D call uncertain. The germline V gene encodes CDR1 MNHEY and CDR2 SVGEGT. V lost 6 bases to trimming and J lost 4 bases, with 12 bases between them. The CDR3 consists of 13 residues. This chain's CDR3 is CASSIREATEAFF. The CDR3, as DNA: TGTGCCAGCAGCATCCGTGAGGCCACTGAAGCTTTCTTT.

The chain links TRBV5-1 to TRBJ2-7, with D maybe TRBD1 (5 bases). The CDR3 extends over 15 amino acids. Per germline, CDR1 SGHRS and CDR2 YFSETQ. V was shortened by 0 bases and J by 5 bases, with 15 bases between the two germline ends. This CDR3 is CASSLEATQGNEQYF. CDR3 DNA: TGCGCCAGCAGCTTGGAGGCTACCCAGGGCAACGAGCAGTACTTC.

This clonotype was seen a few times. One end of the junction does not line up with germline, which may come from a read error. The V gene is TRBV24-1, the J gene TRBJ2-3, with a weak D call TRBD2 (6 bases). The CDR3 length is 15 residues. The V gene's germline CDR1 is KGHDR and CDR2 SFDVKD. DNA of the CDR3: TGCGCCACCAGTGATGCAGCGGCGGGGACAGATACGCAGTATTTT. Its protein is CATSDAAAGTDTQYF.

The V and J genes are TRBV5-6 and TRBJ2-1, with D possibly matching TRBD1 (6 bases). The CDR3 covers 14 residues. Germline CDR1 SGHDT, CDR2 YYEEEE. V shed 4 bases and J shed 6 bases, with 14 bases lying between them. The CDR3 region has the DNA TGTGCCAGCAGCGTGGTCAGGACAGTCAATGAGCAGTTCTTC. This encodes CASSVVRTVNEQFF.